The clone carrying this TCR beta chain has a handful of counts. This record belongs to a study of blood T cell repertoires in COVID-19. Germline V gene data show CDR1 as SGHRS and CDR2 as YFSETQ. The CDR3 runs to 16 residues. The ends were cut back, 0 bases at V and 0 bases at J, with 13 bases in the middle. Data came from immunoSEQ multiplex PCR; TCRdb stores just in-frame clones and leaves some out. The sample contains some 75,000 clones, around 88% of which appear only once. The source is a man in his 60s with acute or convalescent COVID-19. The V gene is TRBV5-1, the J gene TRBJ2-7; D is perhaps TRBD1 (5 bases). Sample: peripheral blood. CDR3 in amino acids: CASSLDSTGISYEQYF. The DNA of the CDR3 is TGCGCCAGCAGCTTGGATTCCACAGGCATCTCCTACGAGCAGTACTTC.